A single sample gave rise to the 10 T cell receptor beta chains below, sequenced in a study of T cell responses to AZD1222 COVID-19 vaccine. This table comes from immunoSEQ multiplex PCR, and its TCRdb copy is limited to in-frame clones, with some not included. The table has 100,000 or so clones, more than 70% seen once. This material consisted of peripheral blood, taken 28 days after the second AZD1222 dose. Receptor source: an adult who received the AZD1222 COVID-19 vaccine.

The chain couples TRBV19 to TRBJ2-1; D remains ambiguous. The CDR3 covers 11 residues. CDR1 and CDR2 (germline): LNHDA, SQIVND (reference sequence). The V and J ends lost 5 bases and 9 bases respectively, with 8 bases between them. Here the CDR3 DNA reads TGTGCCAGTAGTGGCGGAAGTGAGCAGTTCTTC. It translates to CASSGGSEQFF.

J is TRBJ2-7 and V is TRBV7-2; D remains unclear. CDR1 and CDR2 from the germline V gene are SGHTA and FQGNSA. The V and J ends lost 0 bases and 7 bases respectively, with 7 bases between them. The CDR3 extends over 12 amino acids. The CDR3 reads CASSLAQFEQYF. CDR3 DNA sequence: TGTGCCAGCAGCTTAGCACAGTTTGAGCAGTACTTC.

The rearrangement uses TRBV7-2 and TRBJ2-2; no firm D call. Germline loops: CDR1 SGHTA, CDR2 FQGNSA. V gave up 5 bases and J gave up 8 bases, with 6 bases separating them. The CDR3 totals 11 residues. CDR3 in DNA: TGTGCCAGCAGCCCTCGGGGGGAGCTGTTTTTT. Protein: CASSPRGELFF. Combining the CDR3 with reference TRBV7-2 and TRBJ2-2 gives the whole variable domain GAGVSQSPSNKVTEKGKDVELRCDPISGHTALYWYRQSLGQGLEFLIYFQGNSAPDKSGLPSDRFSAERTGGSVSTLTIQRTQQEDSAVYLCASSPRGELFFGEGSRLTVL.

This clone was detected a few times. V is TRBV5-1 and J is TRBJ2-1, with D maybe TRBD1 (7 bases). The CDR3 has 13 residues. The germline gives CDR1 SGHRS, CDR2 YFSETQ. V lost 6 bases and J lost 9, with 16 bases in between. The DNA for the CDR3 is TGCGCCAGCACTGACAGGGAGGACGGTGAGCAGTTCTTC. It specifies CASTDREDGEQFF. The full variable domain, with the rest looked up from reference TRBV5-1 and TRBJ2-1, is KAGVTQTPRYLIKTRGQQVTLSCSPISGHRSVSWYQQTPGQGLQFLFEYFSETQRNKGNFPGRFSGRQFSNSRSEMNVSTLELGDSALYLCASTDREDGEQFFGPGTRLTVL.

The chain joins TRBV2 to TRBJ2-3; TRBD2 matches at 12 bases. The CDR3 consists of 17 residues. V lost 3 bases to trimming and J lost 9 bases; unmatched junction nucleotides: 13. In germline, CDR1 is SNHLY, CDR2 FYNNEI. The CDR3 DNA reads as TGTGCCAGCAGTGACCCGGGGACTAGCGGGCGCCTTGGGACGCAGTATTTT. Encoded protein: CASSDPGTSGRLGTQYF. The full variable domain, completed using reference TRBV2 and TRBJ2-3, is EPEVTQTPSHQVTQMGQEVILRCVPISNHLYFYWYRQILGQKVEFLVSFYNNEISEKSEIFDDQFSVERPDGSNFTLKIRSTKLEDSAMYFCASSDPGTSGRLGTQYFGPGTRLTVL.

This clone appeared once. This chain joins TRBV6-1 and TRBJ1-3; D not certain. In germline, CDR1 is MNHNS, CDR2 SASEGT. Deletions cut 1 base from V and 5 bases from J, with 12 bases between. CDR3 length: 15 amino acids. The CDR3 region is CASSEVMGTRNTIYF. CDR3 nucleotide sequence: TGTGCCAGCAGTGAAGTCATGGGTACGCGAAACACCATATATTTT.

The chain couples TRBV28 to TRBJ1-2; the match to TRBD1 covers 8 bases. Trimming at V came to 10 bases and at J to 0 bases, leaving 4 bases not matched to a gene. CDR1 is MDHEN and CDR2 is SYDVKM in the germline V gene. The CDR3 totals 13 residues. CDR3 nucleotide sequence: TGTGCCACCTGGACAGGGCCTAACTATGGCTACACCTTC. Its translation: CATWTGPNYGYTF.

V and J are TRBV11-3 and TRBJ2-1, with D uncertain. With 4 bases removed from V and 1 base from J, the gap between germline ends came to 5 bases. Germline-derived CDR1 and CDR2 are SGHNT and YENEEA. The CDR3 runs to 13 residues. In DNA form, the CDR3 reads TGTGCCAGCAGCTCGTCGTCCTACAATGAGCAGTTCTTC. Its protein product is CASSSSSYNEQFF.

The chain carries TRBV5-8 and TRBJ2-7, with 11 bases matching TRBD2. The V gene end was trimmed by 4 bases and the J gene end by 2 bases; junction bases not matched to a gene: 2. CDR1 is SGHTS and CDR2 is YDEGEE in the germline V gene. The CDR3 has 14 residues. The CDR3 region is CASSRLAGPYEQYF. DNA for the CDR3: TGTGCCAGCAGCCGACTAGCGGGGCCCTACGAGCAGTACTTC.

The chain links TRBV5-1 to TRBJ2-7, with 10 bases identical to TRBD2. Unmatched junction bases numbered 4, after V lost 3 bases and J lost 1 base. CDR1 is SGHRS, CDR2 YFSETQ, per germline. The CDR3 has 15 residues. The DNA for the CDR3 is TGCGCCAGCAGCTCGCTAGCGGGGGCGTCCTACGAGCAGTACTTC. Residues: CASSSLAGASYEQYF.